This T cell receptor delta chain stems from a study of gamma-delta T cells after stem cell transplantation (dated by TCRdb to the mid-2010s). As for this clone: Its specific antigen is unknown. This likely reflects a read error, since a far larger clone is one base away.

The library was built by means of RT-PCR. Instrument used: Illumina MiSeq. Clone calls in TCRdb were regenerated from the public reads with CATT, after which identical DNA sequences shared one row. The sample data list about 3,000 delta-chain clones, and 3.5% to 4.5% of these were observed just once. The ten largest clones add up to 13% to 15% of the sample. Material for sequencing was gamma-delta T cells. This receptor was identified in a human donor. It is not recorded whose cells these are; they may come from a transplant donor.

The CDR3 reads as follows: CACDPLGDTRGEGIYTDKLIF. The sequenced DNA: TGTGCCTGTGACCCTCTGGGGGATACGCGTGGGGAAGGGATTTACACCGATAAACTCATCTTT. The rearranged chain carries TRDV2 and TRDJ1; the central 12 bases match TRDD3. The germline V gene provides CDR1 GEAIGNYY and CDR2 EKD. V lost 3 bases and J lost 0 bases, and the count of bases not matched to a germline gene is 19. Including the terminal cysteine and phenylalanine, the CDR3 comprises 21 residues. Only the CDR3 region is kept as DNA, spanning 63 bases read in frame from base 1.